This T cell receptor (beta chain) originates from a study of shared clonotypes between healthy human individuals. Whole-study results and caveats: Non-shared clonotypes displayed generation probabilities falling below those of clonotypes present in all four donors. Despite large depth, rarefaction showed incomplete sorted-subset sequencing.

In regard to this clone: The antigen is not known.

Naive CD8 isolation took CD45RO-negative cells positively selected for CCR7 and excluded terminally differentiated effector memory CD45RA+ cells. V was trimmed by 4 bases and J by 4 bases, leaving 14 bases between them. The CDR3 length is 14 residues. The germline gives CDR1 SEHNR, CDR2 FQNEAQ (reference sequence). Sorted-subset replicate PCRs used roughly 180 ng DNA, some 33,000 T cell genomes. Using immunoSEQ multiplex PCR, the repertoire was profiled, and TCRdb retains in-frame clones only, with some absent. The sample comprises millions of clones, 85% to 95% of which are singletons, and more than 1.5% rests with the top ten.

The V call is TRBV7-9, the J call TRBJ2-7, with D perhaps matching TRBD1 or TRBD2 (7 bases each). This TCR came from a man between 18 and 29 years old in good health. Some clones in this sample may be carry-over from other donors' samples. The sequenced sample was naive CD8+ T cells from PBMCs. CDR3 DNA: TGTGCCAGCAGCTACAGGGGTAGCGGGTACGAGCAGTACTTC. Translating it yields CASSYRGSGYEQYF.